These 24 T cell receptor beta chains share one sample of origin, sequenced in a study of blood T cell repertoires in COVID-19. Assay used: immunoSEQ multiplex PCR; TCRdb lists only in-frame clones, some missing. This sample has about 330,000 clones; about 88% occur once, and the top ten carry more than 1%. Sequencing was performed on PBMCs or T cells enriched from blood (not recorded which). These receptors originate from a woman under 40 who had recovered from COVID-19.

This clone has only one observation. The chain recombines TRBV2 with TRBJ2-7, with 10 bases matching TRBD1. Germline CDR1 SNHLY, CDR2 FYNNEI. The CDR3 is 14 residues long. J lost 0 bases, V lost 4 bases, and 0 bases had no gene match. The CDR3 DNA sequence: TGTGCCAGCAGTGGGGACAGGGGCTCCTACGAGCAGTACTTC. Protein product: CASSGDRGSYEQYF.

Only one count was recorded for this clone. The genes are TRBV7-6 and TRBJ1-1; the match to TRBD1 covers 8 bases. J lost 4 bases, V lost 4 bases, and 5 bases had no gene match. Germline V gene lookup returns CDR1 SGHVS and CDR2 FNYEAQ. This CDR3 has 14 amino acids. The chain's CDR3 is CASSSQGGSTEAFF. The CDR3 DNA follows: TGTGCCAGCAGCTCACAGGGGGGGAGCACTGAAGCTTTCTTT. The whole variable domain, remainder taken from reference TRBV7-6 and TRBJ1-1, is GAGVSQSPRYKVTKRGQDVALRCDPISGHVSLYWYRQALGQGPEFLTYFNYEAQQDKSGLPNDRFSAERPEGSISTLTIQRTEQRDSAMYRCASSSQGGSTEAFFGQGTRLTVV.

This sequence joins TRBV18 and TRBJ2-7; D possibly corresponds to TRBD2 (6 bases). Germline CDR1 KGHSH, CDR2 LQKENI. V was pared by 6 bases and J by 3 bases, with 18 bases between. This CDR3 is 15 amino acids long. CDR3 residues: CASSEEGSRYYEQYF. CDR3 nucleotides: TGTGCCAGCTCCGAGGAGGGCTCACGGTACTACGAGCAGTACTTC. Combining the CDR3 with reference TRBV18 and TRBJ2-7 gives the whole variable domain NAGVMQNPRHLVRRRGQEARLRCSPMKGHSHVYWYRQLPEEGLKFMVYLQKENIIDESGMPKERFSAEFPKEGPSILRIQQVVRGDSAAYFCASSEEGSRYYEQYFGPGTRLTVT.

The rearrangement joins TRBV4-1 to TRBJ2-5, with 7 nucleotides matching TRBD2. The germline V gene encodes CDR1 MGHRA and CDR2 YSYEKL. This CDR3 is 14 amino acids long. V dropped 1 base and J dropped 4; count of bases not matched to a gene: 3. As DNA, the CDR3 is TGCGCCAGCAGCCAAGCGCCTAGCGGAGAGACCCAGTACTTC. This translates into CASSQAPSGETQYF.

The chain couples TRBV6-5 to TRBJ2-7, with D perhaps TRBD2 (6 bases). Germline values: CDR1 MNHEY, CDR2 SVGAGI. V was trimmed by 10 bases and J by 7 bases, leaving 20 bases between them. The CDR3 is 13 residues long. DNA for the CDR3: TGTGCCACAGGGTGGCGGAGGGCGGGGGAGCAGTACTTC. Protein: CATGWRRAGEQYF.

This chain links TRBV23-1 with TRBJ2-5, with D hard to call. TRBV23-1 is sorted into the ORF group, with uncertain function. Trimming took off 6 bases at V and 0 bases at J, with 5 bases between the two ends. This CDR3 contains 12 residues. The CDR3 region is CASSPYQETQYF. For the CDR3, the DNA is TGCGCCAGCAGCCCATACCAAGAGACCCAGTACTTC.

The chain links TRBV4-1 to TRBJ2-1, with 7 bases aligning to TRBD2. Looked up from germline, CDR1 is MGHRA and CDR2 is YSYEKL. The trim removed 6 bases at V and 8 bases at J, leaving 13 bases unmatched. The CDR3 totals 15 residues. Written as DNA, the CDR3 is TGCGCCAGCAGTAACACCGGGGGGAGTGTCCATGAGCAGTTCTTC. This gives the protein CASSNTGGSVHEQFF.

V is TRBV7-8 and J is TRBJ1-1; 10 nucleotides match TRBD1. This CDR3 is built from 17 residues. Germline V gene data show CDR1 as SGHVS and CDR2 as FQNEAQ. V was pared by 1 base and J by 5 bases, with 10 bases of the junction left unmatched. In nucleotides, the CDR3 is TGTGCCAGCAGCTTAGGCGGCGGACAGGGGGTAGTTACTGAAGCTTTCTTT. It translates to CASSLGGGQGVVTEAFF. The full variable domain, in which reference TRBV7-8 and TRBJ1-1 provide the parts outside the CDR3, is GAGVSQSPRYKVAKRGQDVALRCDPISGHVSLFWYQQALGQGPEFLTYFQNEAQLDKSGLPSDRFFAERPEGSVSTLKIQRTQQEDSAVYLCASSLGGGQGVVTEAFFGQGTRLTVV.

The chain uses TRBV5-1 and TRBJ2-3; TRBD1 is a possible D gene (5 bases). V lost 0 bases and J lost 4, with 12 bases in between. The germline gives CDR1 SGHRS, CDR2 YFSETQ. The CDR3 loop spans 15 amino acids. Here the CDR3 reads CASSLVPDKADTQYF. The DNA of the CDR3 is TGCGCCAGCAGCTTGGTTCCGGACAAAGCAGATACGCAGTATTTT.

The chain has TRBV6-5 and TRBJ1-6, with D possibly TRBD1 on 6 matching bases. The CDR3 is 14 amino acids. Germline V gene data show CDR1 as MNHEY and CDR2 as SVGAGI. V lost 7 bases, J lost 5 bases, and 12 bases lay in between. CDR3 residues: CASTFTGNNSPLHF. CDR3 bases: TGTGCCAGCACGTTTACAGGGAATAATTCACCCCTCCACTTT.

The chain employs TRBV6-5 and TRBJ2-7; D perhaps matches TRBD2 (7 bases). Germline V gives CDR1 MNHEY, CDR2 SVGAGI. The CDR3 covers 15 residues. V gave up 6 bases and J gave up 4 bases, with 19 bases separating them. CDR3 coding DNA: TGTGCCAGCAGATCCCGAGGGGGGGTCGTTTACGAGCAGTACTTC. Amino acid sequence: CASRSRGGVVYEQYF.

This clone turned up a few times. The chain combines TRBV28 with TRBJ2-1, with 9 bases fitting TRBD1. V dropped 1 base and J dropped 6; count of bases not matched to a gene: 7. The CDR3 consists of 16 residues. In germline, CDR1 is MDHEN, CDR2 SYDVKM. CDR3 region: CASSLFGDRVGNEQFF. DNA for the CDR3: TGTGCCAGCAGTTTATTTGGGGACAGGGTCGGCAATGAGCAGTTCTTC.

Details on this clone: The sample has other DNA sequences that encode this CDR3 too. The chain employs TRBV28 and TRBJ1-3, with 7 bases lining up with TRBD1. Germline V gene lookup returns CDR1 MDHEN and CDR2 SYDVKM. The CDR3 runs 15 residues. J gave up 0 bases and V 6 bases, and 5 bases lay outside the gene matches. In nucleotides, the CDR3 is TGTGCCAGCAGCCTTGACAGGGCCTCTGGAAACACCATATATTTT. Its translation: CASSLDRASGNTIYF.

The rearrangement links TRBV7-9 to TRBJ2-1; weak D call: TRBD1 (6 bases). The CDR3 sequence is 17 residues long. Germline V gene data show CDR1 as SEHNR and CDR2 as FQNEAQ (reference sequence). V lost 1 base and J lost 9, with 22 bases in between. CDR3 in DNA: TGTGCCAGCAGCTTAGGGAGGTCGGCAGGGGATACAACTGAGCAGTTCTTC. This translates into CASSLGRSAGDTTEQFF.

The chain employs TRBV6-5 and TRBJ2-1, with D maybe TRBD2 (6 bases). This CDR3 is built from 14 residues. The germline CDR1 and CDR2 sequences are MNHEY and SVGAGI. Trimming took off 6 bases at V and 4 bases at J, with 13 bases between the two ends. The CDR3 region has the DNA TGTGCCAGCAGACCCGGGAGAACGTACAATGAGCAGTTCTTC. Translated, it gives CASRPGRTYNEQFF.

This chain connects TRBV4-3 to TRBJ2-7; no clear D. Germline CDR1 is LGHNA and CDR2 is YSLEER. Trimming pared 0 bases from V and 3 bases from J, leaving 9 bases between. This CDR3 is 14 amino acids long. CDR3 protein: CASSQEVADYEQYF. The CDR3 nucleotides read TGCGCCAGCAGCCAAGAAGTAGCAGACTACGAGCAGTACTTC.

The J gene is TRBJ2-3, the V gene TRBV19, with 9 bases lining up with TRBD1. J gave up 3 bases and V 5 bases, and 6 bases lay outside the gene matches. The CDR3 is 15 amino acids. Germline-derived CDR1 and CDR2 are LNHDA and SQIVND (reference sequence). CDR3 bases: TGTGCCAGTAGTCCCTGGGACAGGGTGACAGATACGCAGTATTTT. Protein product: CASSPWDRVTDTQYF.

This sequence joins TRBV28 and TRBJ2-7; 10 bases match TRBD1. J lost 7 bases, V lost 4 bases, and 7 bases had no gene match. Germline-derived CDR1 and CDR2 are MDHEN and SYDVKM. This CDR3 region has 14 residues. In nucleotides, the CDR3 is TGTGCCAGCAGTTCAGGGACAGGGGTCAAAGAGCAGTACTTC. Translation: CASSSGTGVKEQYF.

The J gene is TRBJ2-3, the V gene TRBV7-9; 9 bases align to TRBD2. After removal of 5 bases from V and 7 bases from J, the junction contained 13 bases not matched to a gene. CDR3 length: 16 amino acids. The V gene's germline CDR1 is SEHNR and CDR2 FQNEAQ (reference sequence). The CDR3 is CASSPAGGPSIHTQYF. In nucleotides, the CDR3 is TGTGCCAGCAGCCCCGCGGGGGGGCCATCGATACATACGCAGTATTTT.

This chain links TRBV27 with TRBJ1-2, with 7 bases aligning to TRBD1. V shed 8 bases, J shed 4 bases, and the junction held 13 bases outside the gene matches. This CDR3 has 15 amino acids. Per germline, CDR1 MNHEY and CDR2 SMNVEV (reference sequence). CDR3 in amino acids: CASGGGGRGTYGYTF. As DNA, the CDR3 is TGTGCCAGCGGGGGAGGAGGCAGGGGGACCTATGGCTACACCTTC.

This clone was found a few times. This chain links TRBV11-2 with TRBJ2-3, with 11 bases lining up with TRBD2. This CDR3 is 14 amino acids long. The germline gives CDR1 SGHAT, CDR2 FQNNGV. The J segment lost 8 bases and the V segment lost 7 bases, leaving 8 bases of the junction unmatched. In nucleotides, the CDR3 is TGTGCCAGCACCTATAGCGGGGGGGCAGCTACGCAGTATTTT. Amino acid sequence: CASTYSGGAATQYF.

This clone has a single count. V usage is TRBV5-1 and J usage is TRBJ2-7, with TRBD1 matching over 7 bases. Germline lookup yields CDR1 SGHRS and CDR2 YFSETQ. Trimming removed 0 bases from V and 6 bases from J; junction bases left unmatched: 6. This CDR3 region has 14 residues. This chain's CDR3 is CASSLAGQDSEQYF. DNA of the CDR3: TGCGCCAGCAGCTTGGCCGGACAGGACAGCGAGCAGTACTTC. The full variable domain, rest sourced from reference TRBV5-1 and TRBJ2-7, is KAGVTQTPRYLIKTRGQQVTLSCSPISGHRSVSWYQQTPGQGLQFLFEYFSETQRNKGNFPGRFSGRQFSNSRSEMNVSTLELGDSALYLCASSLAGQDSEQYFGPGTRLTVT.

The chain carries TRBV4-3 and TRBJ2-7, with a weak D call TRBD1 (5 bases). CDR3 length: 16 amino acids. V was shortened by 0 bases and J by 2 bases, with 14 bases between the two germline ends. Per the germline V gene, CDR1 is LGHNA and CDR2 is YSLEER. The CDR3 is CASSQEPDTLPYEQYF. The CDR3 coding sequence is TGCGCCAGCAGCCAAGAACCGGACACCCTTCCCTACGAGCAGTACTTC.

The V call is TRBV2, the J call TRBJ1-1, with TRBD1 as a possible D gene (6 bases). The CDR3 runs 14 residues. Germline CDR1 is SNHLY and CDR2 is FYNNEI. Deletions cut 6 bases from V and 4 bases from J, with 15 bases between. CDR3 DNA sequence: TGTGCCAGCAGCGGTAACACAGGGAGCACTGAAGCTTTCTTT. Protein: CASSGNTGSTEAFF.